This paragraph covers one T cell receptor beta chain sequence. The V end was cut by 7 bases, the J end by 7 bases, with 17 bases between. Germline CDR1 is MNHEY and CDR2 is SVGAGI. CDR3 length: 13 amino acids. The data originate from a study of shared clonotypes between healthy human individuals. Looking at the study overall: Serving as donors were two women and a few men, whose ages spanned 18 to 49.

Profiled with immunoSEQ multiplex PCR; TCRdb holds only in-frame clones, not every one. The data contain about 180,000 clones, around 93% of them seen just once; the ten biggest clones take up around 0.067%. The sample taken for sequencing was naive CD4+ T cells sorted from blood. Sample subset: CD45RA+ positively selected. The chain carries TRBV6-5 and TRBJ2-7; TRBD2 is a possible D gene (7 bases). This TCR was recovered from a woman under 40 in good health. The CDR3 DNA is TGTGCCAGCACCAAGGGGGGGGCATGGGAGCAGTACTTC. The encoded protein is CASTKGGAWEQYF.